This is a list of T cell receptor beta chains from one sample in a study of blood T cell repertoires in COVID-19. Here immunoSEQ multiplex PCR was the method, and the copy in TCRdb shows in-frame clones only, minus some. The sample lists 35,000 to 45,000 clones; 70% to 80% were seen once. The sample was peripheral blood. These receptors were taken from a man between 65 and 85 years old with acute or convalescent COVID-19. Each CDR3 is given with its conserved first and last residue. D genes are given only for firm matches. A row's size may be missing; if present it is once, few, many or a size class.

d_call,v_call,j_call,clone_size,cdr3_aa,cdr3_nt
TRBD1,TRBV18,TRBJ1-1,-,CASTRPVTGITEAFF,TGTGCCAGCACGCGACCTGTGACAGGGATCACTGAAGCTTTCTTT
-,TRBV7-2,TRBJ2-3,-,CASSFFGAPADTQYF,TGTGCCAGCAGCTTTTTTGGAGCACCCGCAGATACGCAGTATTTT
TRBD2,TRBV5-1,TRBJ2-1,-,CASSASGSSYNEQFF,TGCGCCAGCAGCGCTAGCGGGAGCTCCTACAATGAGCAGTTCTTC
-,TRBV9,TRBJ1-1,-,CASSQGVETEAFF,TGTGCCAGCAGCCAAGGGGTGGAGACTGAAGCTTTCTTT
TRBD1,TRBV28,TRBJ1-2,-,CASSLGGLQGAGDGYTF,TGTGCCAGCAGTTTAGGGGGATTACAGGGGGCTGGCGATGGCTACACCTTC
TRBD2,TRBV7-9,TRBJ2-3,-,CASSLIAGATDTQYF,TGTGCCAGCAGCTTGATAGCGGGAGCGACAGATACGCAGTATTTT
-,TRBV28,TRBJ2-5,-,CASSRGWETQYF,TGTGCCAGCAGTCGGGGGTGGGAGACCCAGTACTTC
TRBD2,TRBV11-3,TRBJ2-1,-,CASSSGGTFQFF,TGTGCCAGCAGCTCGGGAGGGACTTTCCAGTTCTTC
TRBD1,TRBV19,TRBJ2-2,-,CASSATGAGTGELFF,TGTGCCAGTTCTGCGACAGGGGCGGGCACCGGGGAGCTGTTTTTT
TRBD2,TRBV4-2,TRBJ2-3,-,CASSQGASGRIDTQYF,TGTGCCAGCAGCCAGGGCGCTAGCGGGAGGATCGATACGCAGTATTTT
TRBD2,TRBV5-1,TRBJ2-3,-,CASSLEGGLAADTQYF,TGCGCCAGCAGCTTGGAGGGGGGACTAGCAGCAGATACGCAGTATTTT
-,TRBV28,TRBJ2-7,once,CASSLAGGRSYEQYF,TGTGCCAGCAGTTTAGCAGGGGGGAGGTCCTACGAGCAGTACTTC
TRBD2,TRBV5-4,TRBJ2-3,-,CASSLASGRRVTDTQYF,TGTGCCAGCAGCTTGGCGAGCGGGAGGAGAGTAACGGATACGCAGTATTTT
-,TRBV6-5,TRBJ2-7,-,CASSYASGTYEQYF,TGTGCCAGCAGTTACGCGTCAGGGACCTACGAGCAGTACTTC
TRBD2,TRBV11-2,TRBJ2-7,once,CASRYTGTSINPYEQYF,TGTGCCAGCAGATATACCGGGACTAGCATAAATCCCTACGAGCAGTACTTC
TRBD1,TRBV6-2/TRBV6-3,TRBJ1-1,-,CASSPRVTGGRFPTEAFF,TGTGCCAGCAGCCCAAGGGTGACAGGGGGTCGGTTTCCTACTGAAGCTTTCTTT
-,TRBV4-1,TRBJ2-1,-,CASSLIQQGSEQFF,TGCGCCAGCAGCCTGATACAGCAGGGGTCTGAGCAGTTCTTC
-,TRBV19,TRBJ1-1,-,CASSTQGGTEAFF,TGTGCCAGTAGTACGCAGGGAGGGACTGAAGCTTTCTTT
-,TRBV13,TRBJ2-1,-,CASSLGGGVYEQFF,TGTGCCAGCAGCTTAGGAGGAGGGGTCTATGAGCAGTTCTTC
-,TRBV3-1/TRBV3-2,TRBJ1-5,-,CASSQDLSGNQPQHF,TGTGCCAGCAGCCAAGATCTTTCGGGGAATCAGCCCCAGCATTTT
TRBD1,TRBV27,TRBJ2-2,-,CASSLFRGQGTGELFF,TGTGCCAGCAGTTTATTCAGGGGGCAGGGCACCGGGGAGCTGTTTTTT
-,TRBV20-1,TRBJ2-6,-,CSASEGSSGANVLTF,TGCAGTGCTAGTGAAGGGAGCTCTGGGGCCAACGTCCTGACTTTC
TRBD1,TRBV9,TRBJ1-5,-,CASSPSAGGIGQPQHF,TGTGCCAGCAGCCCGAGCGCAGGGGGCATTGGTCAGCCCCAGCATTTT
TRBD2,TRBV24-1,TRBJ2-2,-,CATKAGVGTGELFF,TGTGCCACCAAGGCGGGAGTAGGCACCGGGGAGCTGTTTTTT
TRBD1,TRBV3-1/TRBV3-2,TRBJ1-1,-,CASSRTGRTEAFF,TGTGCCAGCAGCCGGACAGGGAGGACTGAAGCTTTCTTT
-,TRBV27,TRBJ2-3,-,CASPSPTQYF,TGTGCCAGTCCGAGCCCAACGCAGTATTTT
-,TRBV9,TRBJ2-2,-,CASSVGAGKNTGELFF,TGTGCCAGCAGCGTAGGGGCGGGGAAGAACACCGGGGAGCTGTTTTTT
TRBD1,TRBV19,TRBJ1-5,-,CASSIAGTGWQPQHF,TGTGCCAGTAGTATAGCCGGGACAGGTTGGCAGCCCCAGCATTTT
TRBD2,TRBV14,TRBJ2-3,few,CASSPLGLSGRAPDTQYF,TGTGCCAGCAGCCCTCTTGGGCTTAGCGGGAGGGCCCCAGATACGCAGTATTTT
TRBD1,TRBV5-6,TRBJ1-1,-,CASSIDRGLAFF,TGTGCCAGCAGCATTGACAGGGGGCTAGCTTTCTTT
TRBD1,TRBV3-1/TRBV3-2,TRBJ2-5,-,CASSQPGQSSSFRGPQETQYF,TGTGCCAGCAGCCAACCTGGACAGTCTTCAAGTTTTAGGGGGCCCCAAGAGACCCAGTACTTC
-,TRBV11-2,TRBJ1-2,-,CASSLAGSLFGYTF,TGTGCCAGCAGCTTGGCCGGGTCCTTGTTCGGCTACACCTTC
TRBD2,TRBV24-1,TRBJ2-5,-,CATSASGRPKETQYF,TGTGCCACCAGTGCTAGCGGGAGACCCAAAGAGACCCAGTACTTC
TRBD2,TRBV14,TRBJ2-1,-,CASSRYSGSHSYNEQFF,TGTGCCAGCAGCCGATACAGCGGGAGCCACTCCTACAATGAGCAGTTCTTC
TRBD2,TRBV28,TRBJ2-1,-,CASSGIAGSEQFF,TGTGCCAGCAGTGGGATAGCGGGGAGTGAGCAGTTCTTC
-,TRBV7-2,TRBJ2-3,few,CASSPVGSGRSTDTQYF,TGTGCCAGCAGTCCCGTGGGTAGCGGAAGAAGCACAGATACGCAGTATTTT
-,TRBV3-1/TRBV3-2,TRBJ2-7,-,CASRPRGSSYEQYF,TGTGCCAGCAGACCCAGGGGTAGCTCCTACGAGCAGTACTTC
-,TRBV9,TRBJ1-1,-,CASSQGSSTEAFF,TGTGCCAGCAGCCAGGGTAGCAGCACTGAAGCTTTCTTT
TRBD1,TRBV7-7,TRBJ1-4,-,CASSPGQGLNEKLFF,TGTGCTAGCAGCCCCGGACAGGGGTTGAACGAAAAACTGTTTTTT
-,TRBV29-1,TRBJ2-3,-,CSVRSVTVITDTQYF,TGCAGCGTTAGATCGGTGACAGTGATCACAGATACGCAGTATTTT
-,TRBV28,TRBJ1-2,-,CASSDSSVLGYTF,TGTGCCAGCAGTGACAGCAGCGTATTGGGCTACACCTTC
-,TRBV14,TRBJ1-3,-,CASSQGSTGNTIYF,TGTGCCAGCAGCCAAGGGAGTACTGGAAACACCATATATTTT
-,TRBV11-2,TRBJ1-1,-,CASSFQISAEAFF,TGTGCCAGCAGCTTTCAGATATCCGCTGAAGCTTTCTTT
-,TRBV6-5,TRBJ2-3,-,CASSSQGFSTDTQYF,TGTGCCAGCAGTTCCCAGGGGTTCTCCACAGATACGCAGTATTTT
TRBD2,TRBV19,TRBJ2-1,-,CASSIIPLSGPLYNEQFF,TGTGCCAGTAGTATTATCCCCCTTAGCGGGCCCCTCTACAATGAGCAGTTCTTC
-,TRBV2,TRBJ2-6,-,CASSVGFAGANVLTF,TGTGCCAGCAGTGTCGGGTTCGCTGGGGCCAACGTCCTGACTTTC
TRBD2,TRBV10-1,TRBJ2-7,-,CASSERGRANEQYF,TGCGCCAGCAGTGAACGAGGGAGGGCCAACGAGCAGTACTTC
TRBD1,TRBV28,TRBJ2-1,-,CASSFLTGGNEQFF,TGTGCCAGCAGTTTCTTGACAGGGGGCAATGAGCAGTTCTTC
-,TRBV11-2,TRBJ2-1,-,CASSLGGGYNEQFF,TGTGCCAGCAGCTTAGGGGGAGGCTACAATGAGCAGTTCTTC
-,TRBV3-1/TRBV3-2,TRBJ2-6,-,CASSSGAGRYGANVLTF,TGTGCCAGCAGCTCCGGAGCCGGTCGTTATGGGGCCAACGTCCTGACTTTC
-,TRBV29-1,TRBJ1-5,-,CSVGSQDQPQHF,TGCAGCGTTGGAAGCCAGGATCAGCCCCAGCATTTT
TRBD1,TRBV27,TRBJ1-6,-,CASSLSRTGGGSPLHF,TGTGCCAGCAGTTTAAGCAGGACAGGCGGGGGGTCACCCCTCCACTTT
-,TRBV28,TRBJ1-2,-,CASSYRDDYTF,TGTGCCAGCTCTTACAGGGATGACTACACCTTC
TRBD1,TRBV29-1,TRBJ1-1,-,CSVRDRGGTEAFF,TGCAGCGTTAGGGACAGGGGCGGCACTGAAGCTTTCTTT
TRBD1,TRBV4-1,TRBJ2-6,-,CASSQAGQAAGANVLTF,TGCGCCAGCAGCCAAGCGGGACAGGCCGCTGGGGCCAACGTCCTGACTTTC